This T cell receptor beta chain was found in a study of early T cells in non-severe SARS-CoV-2 infection (dated by TCRdb to about 2021). Concerning the study at large: Because TCR sequencing relied on bulk RNA taken from unsorted whole blood, pairing of alpha and beta chains was not possible.

This clonotype was seen repeatedly, ten times or more. Its antigen remains unidentified. Per-nucleotide qualities are absent, and no much larger clonotype sits a single base away. Receptors were amplified or captured by 5' RACE. The data were produced on a NextSeq 500. The TCR library protocol attached unique molecular identifiers to individual cDNA molecules to correct for sequencing error and PCR bias. TCR alpha and beta chains were both sequenced, and the abundances of alpha and beta sequences in each sample were closely correlated with each other. As for the authors' bioinformatics: Decombinator V4 was used to perform V gene, J gene and CDR3 annotation of TCR sequences. Expanded TCRs were defined as changing significantly between any two time points under a Poisson model with p below 0.0001. Abundances of TCRs were expressed as counts per million after normalisation to the total number of TCRs sequenced in each sample. VDJdb, accessed 1 November 2021, was searched for CMV, EBV and SARS-CoV-2 annotated TCRs, with TCRs annotated for multiple antigens excluded. TCRdb reprocessing: public reads trimmed at Q25 with fastp, clones called with MiXCR, in-frame beta chains kept. Each CDR3 protein appears once, grouped with its most common genes and DNA. TCRdb's processing, not the study's, gives the V and J calls here. This sample holds around 26,000 distinct CDR3 sequences; 4% to 4.5% were observed only once. The top ten clones comprise approximately 6.2% of the sample.

The study was a case-control design nested within a healthcare worker cohort in London, UK, with weekly nasopharyngeal swab PCR tests and blood sampling. Between 23 and 31 March 2020, the week of the UK lockdown, healthcare workers were enrolled and then followed up weekly for as long as 16 weeks. The paper's findings and limits, for the study overall: VDJdb matching was skewed toward anti-spike CD8 responses and likely underestimated virus-specific expansions, missing private and CD4 specificities.

The clonotype was recovered from an adult who was a healthcare worker with PCR-confirmed SARS-CoV-2 infection or an uninfected control (not recorded which). The sequenced sample was whole blood.

For the CDR3, the sequence is CASSFNRGANEKLFF. The nucleotide sequence reads as follows: TGTGCCAGCAGCTTCAACAGGGGGGCTAATGAAAAACTGTTTTTT. The rearrangement joined TRBV7-9 to TRBJ1-4; the junction holds 8 bases that match TRBD1. Spanning cysteine to phenylalanine, the CDR3 consists of 15 amino acids. CDR3 DNA only is kept here, 45 bases in frame from base 1. Germline trimming amounts to 3 bases on V and 3 bases on J, with 3 as the count of junction bases outside the gene matches. The germline V gene (reference sequence) yields SEHNR for CDR1 and FQNEAQ for CDR2. Here the CDR3 is joined to the reference TRBV7-9 and TRBJ1-4 genes, and the full variable domain is: DTGVSQNPRHKITKRGQNVTFRCDPISEHNRLYWYRQTLGQGPEFLTYFQNEAQLEKSRLLSDRFSAERPKGSFSTLEIQRTEQGDSAMYLCASSFNRGANEKLFFGSGTQLSVL.